This T cell receptor beta chain was observed in a study of PD-1 blockade in classical Hodgkin lymphoma. At the level of the study: With a 2-week interval, patients received intravenous nivolumab at 3 mg/kg. Whole-study findings and limits: Newly diagnosed patients reportedly trailed healthy donors in baseline TCR diversity. Although disease activity or prior therapy may be involved, causes of the repertoire differences remain undefined.

Generated by immunoSEQ multiplex PCR, the TCRdb table keeps only in-frame clones and is missing some. The table lists some 50,000 clones, around 74% of them singletons, with approximately 12% in the top ten. Sample time point: cycle 4 day 1 (C4D1), after less than 7 weeks of nivolumab. The patients all showed relapse after autologous stem cell transplantation, while their brentuximab vedotin exposure varied. The CDR3 extends over 11 amino acids. CDR1 is MNHNS and CDR2 is SASEGT in the germline V gene. Trimming stripped 7 bases from V and 3 bases from J, with 6 bases between. As regards this clone: Its antigen is unidentified.

The material sequenced was peripheral blood mononuclear cells (PBMCs), taken before the fourth cycle of nivolumab. The receptor comes from a human donor with classical Hodgkin lymphoma. The V gene is TRBV6-1, the J gene TRBJ1-1, with unresolved D. The CDR3 region is CASNQYTEAFF. CDR3 nucleotide sequence: TGTGCCAGCAATCAGTACACTGAAGCTTTCTTT.